Reported below is one T cell receptor (beta chain). The data are from a study of shared clonotypes between healthy human individuals. Per germline, CDR1 SNHLY and CDR2 FYNNEI. The CDR3 has 13 residues. Trimming shortened V by 6 bases and J by 6 bases, and 12 bases separated the two germline ends. Sequenced by immunoSEQ multiplex PCR; TCRdb stores in-frame clones only, minus some. Among a few million clones, more than 85% were seen once, and the ten largest hold 0.35% to 0.5%. Source material: naive CD4+ T cells from PBMCs. Subset meaning: CD45RA+ positively selected. This TCR was recovered from a man between 18 and 29 years old in good health. Some clones in this sample may be carry-over from other donors' samples. The genes are TRBV2 and TRBJ2-1; D perhaps matches TRBD1 (5 bases). The CDR3, as DNA: TGTGCCAGCAGCCCTCTAGGGGTCAATGAGCAGTTCTTC. Protein sequence: CASSPLGVNEQFF.